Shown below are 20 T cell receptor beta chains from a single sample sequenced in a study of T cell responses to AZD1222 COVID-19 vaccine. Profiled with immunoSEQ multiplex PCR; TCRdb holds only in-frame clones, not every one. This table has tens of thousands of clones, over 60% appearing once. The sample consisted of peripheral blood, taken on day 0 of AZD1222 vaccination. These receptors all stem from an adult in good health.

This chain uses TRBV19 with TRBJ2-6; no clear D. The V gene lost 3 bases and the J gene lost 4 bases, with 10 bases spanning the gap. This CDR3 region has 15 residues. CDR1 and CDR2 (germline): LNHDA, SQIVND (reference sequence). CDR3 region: CASSIGAPGANVLTF. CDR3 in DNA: TGTGCCAGTAGTATCGGTGCTCCGGGGGCCAACGTCCTGACTTTC.

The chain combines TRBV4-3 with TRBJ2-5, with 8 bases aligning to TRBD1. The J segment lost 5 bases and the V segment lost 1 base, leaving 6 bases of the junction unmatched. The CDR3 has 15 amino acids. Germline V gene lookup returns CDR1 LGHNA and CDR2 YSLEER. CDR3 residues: CASSQARDRFETQYF. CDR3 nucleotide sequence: TGCGCCAGCAGCCAAGCGAGGGACAGGTTCGAGACCCAGTACTTC.

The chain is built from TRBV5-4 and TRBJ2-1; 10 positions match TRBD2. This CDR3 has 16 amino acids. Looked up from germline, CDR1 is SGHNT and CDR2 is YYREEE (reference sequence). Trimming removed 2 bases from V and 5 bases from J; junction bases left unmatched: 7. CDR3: CASSFSGGPRNNEQFF. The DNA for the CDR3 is TGTGCCAGCAGCTTTAGCGGGGGGCCGAGGAACAATGAGCAGTTCTTC.

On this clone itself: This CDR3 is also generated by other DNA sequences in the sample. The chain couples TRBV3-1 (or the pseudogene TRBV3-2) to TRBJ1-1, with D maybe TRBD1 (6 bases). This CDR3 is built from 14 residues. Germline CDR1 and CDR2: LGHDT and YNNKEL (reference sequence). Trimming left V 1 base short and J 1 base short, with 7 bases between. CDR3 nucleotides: TGTGCCAGCAGCCAAGCAGGGGAGAACACTGAAGCTTTCTTT. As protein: CASSQAGENTEAFF.

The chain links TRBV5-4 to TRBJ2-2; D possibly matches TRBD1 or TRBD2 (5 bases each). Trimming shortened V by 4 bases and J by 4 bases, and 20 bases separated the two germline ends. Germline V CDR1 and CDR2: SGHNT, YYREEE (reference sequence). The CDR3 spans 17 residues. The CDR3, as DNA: TGTGCCAGCAGCCCCAGGGACCGTCGGTCCAGCACCGGGGAGCTGTTTTTT. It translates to CASSPRDRRSSTGELFF.

The CDR3 DNA sequence: TGCGCCAGCAGCTGGAATATACCAAGCACAGATACGCAGTATTTT. Encoded protein: CASSWNIPSTDTQYF. The V and J genes are TRBV5-1 and TRBJ2-3; D is ambiguous. Trimming left V 3 bases short and J 0 bases short, with 11 bases between. Germline CDR1 and CDR2: SGHRS and YFSETQ. The CDR3 is 15 residues long.

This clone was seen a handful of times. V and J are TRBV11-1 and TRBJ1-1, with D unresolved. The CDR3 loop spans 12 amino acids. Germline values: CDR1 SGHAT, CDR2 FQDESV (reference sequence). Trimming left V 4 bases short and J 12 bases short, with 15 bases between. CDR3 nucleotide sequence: TGTGCCAGCAGCTACATCGGGGTAGACACTTTCTTT. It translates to CASSYIGVDTFF.

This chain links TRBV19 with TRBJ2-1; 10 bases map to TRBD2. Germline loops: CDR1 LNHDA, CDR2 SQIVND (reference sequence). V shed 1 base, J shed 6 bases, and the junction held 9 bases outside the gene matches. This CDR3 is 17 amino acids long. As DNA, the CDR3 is TGTGCCAGTAGTATAGTTGGTGAGCGGGGGGGCCCCAATGAGCAGTTCTTC. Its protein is CASSIVGERGGPNEQFF. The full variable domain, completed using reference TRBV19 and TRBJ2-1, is DGGITQSPKYLFRKEGQNVTLSCEQNLNHDAMYWYRQDPGQGLRLIYYSQIVNDFQKGDIAEGYSVSREKKESFPLTVTSAQKNPTAFYLCASSIVGERGGPNEQFFGPGTRLTVL.

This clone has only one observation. The chain's CDR3 is CASSGPFPRGETQYF. The CDR3 DNA is TGTGCCAGCAGTGGCCCCTTCCCTCGGGGAGAGACCCAGTACTTC. V and J are TRBV2 and TRBJ2-5; TRBD2 might be the D (5 bases). Between the trimmed V and J ends, which lost 4 bases and 4 bases, there was a span of 16 bases. The CDR3 spans 15 residues. Per the germline V gene, CDR1 is SNHLY and CDR2 is FYNNEI.

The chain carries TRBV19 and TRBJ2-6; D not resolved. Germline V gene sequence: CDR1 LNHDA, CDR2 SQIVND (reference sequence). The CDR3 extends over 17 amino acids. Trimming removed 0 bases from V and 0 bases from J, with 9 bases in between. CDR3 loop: CASSIDRLNSGANVLTF. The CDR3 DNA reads TGTGCCAGTAGTATAGACAGACTTAACTCTGGGGCCAACGTCCTGACTTTC.

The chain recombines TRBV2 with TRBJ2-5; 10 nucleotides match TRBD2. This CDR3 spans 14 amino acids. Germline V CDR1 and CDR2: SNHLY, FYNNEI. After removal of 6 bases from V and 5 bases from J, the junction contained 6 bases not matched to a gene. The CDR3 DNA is TGTGCCAGCAGAAGCGGGGGGGCTTGGGAGACCCAGTACTTC. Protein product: CASRSGGAWETQYF.

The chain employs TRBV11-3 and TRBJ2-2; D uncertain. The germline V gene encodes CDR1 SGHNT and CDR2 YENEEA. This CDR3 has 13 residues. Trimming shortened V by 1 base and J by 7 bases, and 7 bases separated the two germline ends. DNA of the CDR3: TGTGCCAGCAGCTTAGTAGGTTTCGGGGAGCTGTTTTTT. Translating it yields CASSLVGFGELFF.

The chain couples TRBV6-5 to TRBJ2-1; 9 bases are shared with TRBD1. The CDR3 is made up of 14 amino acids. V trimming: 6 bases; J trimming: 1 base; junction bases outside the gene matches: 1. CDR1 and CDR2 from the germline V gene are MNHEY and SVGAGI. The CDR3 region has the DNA TGTGCCAGCAGGACAGGGGGTTCCTACAATGAGCAGTTCTTC. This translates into CASRTGGSYNEQFF.

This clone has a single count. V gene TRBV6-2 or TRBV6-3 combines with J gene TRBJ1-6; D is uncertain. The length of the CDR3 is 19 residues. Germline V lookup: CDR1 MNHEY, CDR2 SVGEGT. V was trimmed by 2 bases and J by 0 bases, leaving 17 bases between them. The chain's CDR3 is CASSYDGDAPSSYNSPLHF. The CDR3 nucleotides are TGTGCCAGCAGTTACGATGGGGATGCCCCAAGCTCCTATAATTCACCCCTCCACTTT.

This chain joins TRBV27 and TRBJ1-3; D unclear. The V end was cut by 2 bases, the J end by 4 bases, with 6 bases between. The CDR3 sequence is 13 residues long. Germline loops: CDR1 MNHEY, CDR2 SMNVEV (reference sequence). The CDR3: CASSLTPGNTIYF. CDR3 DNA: TGTGCCAGCAGTTTAACTCCGGGAAACACCATATATTTT.

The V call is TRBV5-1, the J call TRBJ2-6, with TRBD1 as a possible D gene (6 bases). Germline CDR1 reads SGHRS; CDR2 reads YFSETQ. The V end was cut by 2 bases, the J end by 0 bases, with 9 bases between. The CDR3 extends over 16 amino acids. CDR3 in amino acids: CASSFTGTSGANVLTF. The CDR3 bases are TGCGCCAGCAGCTTCACAGGGACCTCTGGGGCCAACGTCCTGACTTTC.

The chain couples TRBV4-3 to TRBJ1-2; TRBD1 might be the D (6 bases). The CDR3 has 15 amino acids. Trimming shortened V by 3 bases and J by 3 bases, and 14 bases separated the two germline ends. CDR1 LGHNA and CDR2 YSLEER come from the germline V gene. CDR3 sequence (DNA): TGCGCCAGCAGCCAGGAACCGACAGGAGACTATGGCTACACCTTC. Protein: CASSQEPTGDYGYTF.

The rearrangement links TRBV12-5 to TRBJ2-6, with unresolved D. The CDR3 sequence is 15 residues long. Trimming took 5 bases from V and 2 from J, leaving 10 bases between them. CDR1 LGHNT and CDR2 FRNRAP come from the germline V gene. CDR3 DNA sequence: TGTGCTAGTGGTCCGCGGAAAACTGGGGCCAACGTCCTGACTTTC. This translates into CASGPRKTGANVLTF.

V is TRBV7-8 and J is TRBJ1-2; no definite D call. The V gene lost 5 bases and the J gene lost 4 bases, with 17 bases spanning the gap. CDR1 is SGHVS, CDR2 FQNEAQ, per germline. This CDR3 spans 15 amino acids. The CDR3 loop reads CASSRSGLSGYGYTF. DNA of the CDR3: TGTGCCAGCAGCCGCTCGGGCCTCTCGGGCTATGGCTACACCTTC.

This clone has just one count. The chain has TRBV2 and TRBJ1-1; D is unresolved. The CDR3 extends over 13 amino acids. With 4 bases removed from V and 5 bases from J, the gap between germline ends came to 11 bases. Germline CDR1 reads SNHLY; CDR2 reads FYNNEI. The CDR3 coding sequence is TGTGCCAGCAGTGTGGGTGAAAGGACTGAAGCTTTCTTT. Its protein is CASSVGERTEAFF.